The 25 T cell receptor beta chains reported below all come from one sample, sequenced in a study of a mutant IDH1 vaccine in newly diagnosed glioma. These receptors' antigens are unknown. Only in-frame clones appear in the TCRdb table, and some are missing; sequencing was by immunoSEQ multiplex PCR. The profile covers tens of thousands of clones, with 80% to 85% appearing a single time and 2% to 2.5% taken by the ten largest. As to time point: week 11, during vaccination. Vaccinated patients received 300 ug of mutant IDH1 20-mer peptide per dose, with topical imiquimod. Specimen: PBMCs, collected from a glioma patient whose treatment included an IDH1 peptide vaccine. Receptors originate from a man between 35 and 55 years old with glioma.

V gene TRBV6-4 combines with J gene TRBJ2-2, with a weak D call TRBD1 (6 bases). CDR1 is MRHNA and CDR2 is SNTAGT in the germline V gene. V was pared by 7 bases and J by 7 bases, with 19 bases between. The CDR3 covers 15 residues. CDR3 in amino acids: CASNRNRDDGGELFF. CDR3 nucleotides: TGTGCCAGCAACCGTAACAGGGATGATGGCGGGGAGCTGTTTTTT.

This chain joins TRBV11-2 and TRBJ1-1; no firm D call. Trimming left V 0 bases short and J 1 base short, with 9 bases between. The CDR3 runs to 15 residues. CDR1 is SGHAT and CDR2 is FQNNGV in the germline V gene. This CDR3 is CASSLEGRGNTEAFF. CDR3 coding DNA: TGTGCCAGCAGCTTAGAAGGGCGGGGGAACACTGAAGCTTTCTTT.

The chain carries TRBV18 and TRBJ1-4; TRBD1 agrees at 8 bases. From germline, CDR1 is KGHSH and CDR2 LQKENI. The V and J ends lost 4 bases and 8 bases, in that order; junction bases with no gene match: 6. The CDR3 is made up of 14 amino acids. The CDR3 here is CASSLDRVEEKLFF. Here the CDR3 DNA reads TGTGCCAGCTCACTGGACAGGGTTGAGGAAAAACTGTTTTTT.

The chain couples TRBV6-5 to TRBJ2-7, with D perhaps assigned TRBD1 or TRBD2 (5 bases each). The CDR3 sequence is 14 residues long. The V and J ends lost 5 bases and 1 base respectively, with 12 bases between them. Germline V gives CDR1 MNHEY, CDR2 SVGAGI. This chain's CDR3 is CASSRRGGSYEQYF. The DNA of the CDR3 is TGTGCCAGCAGTCGACGGGGCGGATCCTACGAGCAGTACTTC.

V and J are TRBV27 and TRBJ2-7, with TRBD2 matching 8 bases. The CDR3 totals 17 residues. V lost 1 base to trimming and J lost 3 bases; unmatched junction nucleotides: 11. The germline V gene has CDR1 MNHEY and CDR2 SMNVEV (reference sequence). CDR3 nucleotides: TGTGCCAGCAGTTTATGGGGAAGCGGGAGTTCCCTCTACGAGCAGTACTTC. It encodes CASSLWGSGSSLYEQYF.

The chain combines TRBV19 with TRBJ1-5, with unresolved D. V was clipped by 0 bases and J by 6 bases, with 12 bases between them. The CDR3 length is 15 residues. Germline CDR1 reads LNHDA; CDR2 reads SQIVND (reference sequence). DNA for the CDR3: TGTGCCAGTAGTATAGATCGGGGTGGTATTCAGCCCCAGCATTTT. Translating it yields CASSIDRGGIQPQHF.

The CDR3 DNA reads as TGTGCCAGCAGTGAAGTAACGATGTTAGCGGGAGGCGAGCAGTACTTC. Amino acids: CASSEVTMLAGGEQYF. The chain is built from TRBV2 and TRBJ2-7; 10 bases match TRBD2. There are 16 residues in the CDR3. Germline V gene lookup returns CDR1 SNHLY and CDR2 FYNNEI. V shed 1 base, J shed 6 bases, and the junction held 9 bases outside the gene matches.

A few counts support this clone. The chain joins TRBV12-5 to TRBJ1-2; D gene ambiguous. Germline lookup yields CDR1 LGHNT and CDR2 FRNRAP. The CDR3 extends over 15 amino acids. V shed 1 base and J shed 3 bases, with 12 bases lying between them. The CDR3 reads CASGLAGLRYYGYTF. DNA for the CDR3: TGTGCTAGTGGTTTGGCGGGCCTCCGGTACTATGGCTACACCTTC.

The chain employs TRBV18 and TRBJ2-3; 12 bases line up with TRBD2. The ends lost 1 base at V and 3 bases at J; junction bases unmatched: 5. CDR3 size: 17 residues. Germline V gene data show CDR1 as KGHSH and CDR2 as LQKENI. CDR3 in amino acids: CASSPRLAGVGTDTQYF. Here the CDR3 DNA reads TGTGCCAGCTCACCACGACTAGCGGGAGTCGGGACAGATACGCAGTATTTT.

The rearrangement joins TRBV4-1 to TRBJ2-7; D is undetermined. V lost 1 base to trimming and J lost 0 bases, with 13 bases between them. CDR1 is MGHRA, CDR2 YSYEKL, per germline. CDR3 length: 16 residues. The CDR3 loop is CASSQVLGRSSYEQYF. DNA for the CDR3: TGCGCCAGCAGCCAAGTTTTAGGACGTAGCTCCTACGAGCAGTACTTC.

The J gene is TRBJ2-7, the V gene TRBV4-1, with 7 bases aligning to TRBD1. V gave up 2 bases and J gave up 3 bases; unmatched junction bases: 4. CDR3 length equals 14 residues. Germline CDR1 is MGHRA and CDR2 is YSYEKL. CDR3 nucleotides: TGCGCCAGCAGCCAACAAACAGGGGACTACGAGCAGTACTTC. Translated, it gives CASSQQTGDYEQYF.

The CDR3 coding sequence is TGTGCCAGCAGCTTGTATAGCGGGGATTCCTACGAGCAGTACTTC. Amino acids: CASSLYSGDSYEQYF. This chain joins TRBV5-5 and TRBJ2-7, with TRBD2 matching over 8 bases. Germline assignment: CDR1 SGHKS and CDR2 YYEKEE (reference sequence). The V gene end was trimmed by 1 base and the J gene end by 1 base; junction bases not matched to a gene: 4. This CDR3 spans 15 amino acids. Variable domain in full (rest from reference TRBV5-5 and TRBJ2-7): DAGVTQSPTHLIKTRGQQVTLRCSPISGHKSVSWYQQVLGQGPQFIFQYYEKEERGRGNFPDRFSARQFPNYSSELNVNALLLGDSALYLCASSLYSGDSYEQYFGPGTRLTVT.

The chain's CDR3 is CASSRMYGETQYF. The DNA of the CDR3 is TGTGCCAGCAGTAGGATGTATGGTGAGACCCAGTACTTC. The chain employs TRBV6-1 and TRBJ2-5; D gene uncertain. Trimming removed 5 bases from V and 5 bases from J, with 12 bases in between. CDR3 size: 13 residues. Germline loops: CDR1 MNHNS, CDR2 SASEGT.

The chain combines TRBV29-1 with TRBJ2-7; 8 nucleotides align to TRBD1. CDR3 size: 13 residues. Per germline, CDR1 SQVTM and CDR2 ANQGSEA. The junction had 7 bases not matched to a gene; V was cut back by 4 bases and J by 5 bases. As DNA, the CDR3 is TGCAGCGTTGGCCTTTCAGGGGGCAACGAGCAGTACTTC. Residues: CSVGLSGGNEQYF.

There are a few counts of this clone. The CDR3 here is CASSQGQGNYEQYF. The CDR3 bases are TGTGCCAGCTCCCAAGGACAGGGAAACTACGAGCAGTACTTC. The chain couples TRBV18 to TRBJ2-7; TRBD1 matches at 8 bases. V lost 6 bases, J lost 3 bases, and 7 bases stayed unmatched. From germline, CDR1 is KGHSH and CDR2 LQKENI. CDR3 length: 14 amino acids.

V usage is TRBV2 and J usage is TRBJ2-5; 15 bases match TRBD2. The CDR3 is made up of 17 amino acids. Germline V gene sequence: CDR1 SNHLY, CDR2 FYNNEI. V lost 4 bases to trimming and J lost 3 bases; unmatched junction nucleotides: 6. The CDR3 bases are TGTGCCAGCAGTGGCGGACTAGCGGGAGGGGCGGAAGAGACCCAGTACTTC. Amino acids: CASSGGLAGGAEETQYF.

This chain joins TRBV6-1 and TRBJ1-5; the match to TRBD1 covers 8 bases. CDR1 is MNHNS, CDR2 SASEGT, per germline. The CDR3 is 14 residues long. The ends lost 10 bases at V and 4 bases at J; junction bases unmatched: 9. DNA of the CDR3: TGTGCCACTTCAGGGGGCTGGGGTAATCAGCCCCAGCATTTT. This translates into CATSGGWGNQPQHF.

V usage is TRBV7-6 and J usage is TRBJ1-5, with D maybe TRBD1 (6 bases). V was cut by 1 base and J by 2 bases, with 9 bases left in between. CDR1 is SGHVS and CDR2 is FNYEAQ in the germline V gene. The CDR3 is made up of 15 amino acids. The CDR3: CASSLVPGGNQPQHF. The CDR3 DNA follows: TGTGCCAGCAGCTTAGTTCCAGGGGGCAATCAGCCCCAGCATTTT.

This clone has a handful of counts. The CDR3 protein is CASSGPETGGNTIYF. CDR3 nucleotides: TGTGCCAGCAGCGGACCCGAGACAGGGGGAAACACCATATATTTT. V usage is TRBV6-4 and J usage is TRBJ1-3, with TRBD1 matching 7 bases. The germline V gene has CDR1 MRHNA and CDR2 SNTAGT. The CDR3 sequence is 15 residues long. Losses at the gene ends were 6 bases for V and 4 bases for J; bases not matched to a gene: 9.

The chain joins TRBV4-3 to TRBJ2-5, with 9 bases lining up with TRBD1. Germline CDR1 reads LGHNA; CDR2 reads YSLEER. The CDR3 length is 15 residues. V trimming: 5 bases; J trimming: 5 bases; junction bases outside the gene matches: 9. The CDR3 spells CASSDRTGGAETQYF. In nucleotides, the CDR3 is TGCGCCAGCAGCGATCGCACAGGGGGCGCGGAGACCCAGTACTTC.

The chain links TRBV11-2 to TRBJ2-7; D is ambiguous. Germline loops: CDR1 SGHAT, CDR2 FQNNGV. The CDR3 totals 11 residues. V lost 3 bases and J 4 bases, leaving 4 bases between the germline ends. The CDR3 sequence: CASSLLYEQYF. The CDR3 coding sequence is TGTGCCAGCAGCTTGTTGTACGAGCAGTACTTC.

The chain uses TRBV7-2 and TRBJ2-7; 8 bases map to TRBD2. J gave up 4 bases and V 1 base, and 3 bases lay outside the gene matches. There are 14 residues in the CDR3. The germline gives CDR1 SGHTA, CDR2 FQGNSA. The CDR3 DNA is TGTGCCAGCAGCTTAGGAGCGGGGGAATACGAGCAGTACTTC. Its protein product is CASSLGAGEYEQYF.

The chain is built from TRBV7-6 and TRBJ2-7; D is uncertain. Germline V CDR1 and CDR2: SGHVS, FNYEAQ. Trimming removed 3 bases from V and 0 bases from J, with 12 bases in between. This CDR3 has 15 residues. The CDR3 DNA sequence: TGTGCCAGCAGCTTGCACATCGGAGCCTCCTACGAGCAGTACTTC. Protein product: CASSLHIGASYEQYF.

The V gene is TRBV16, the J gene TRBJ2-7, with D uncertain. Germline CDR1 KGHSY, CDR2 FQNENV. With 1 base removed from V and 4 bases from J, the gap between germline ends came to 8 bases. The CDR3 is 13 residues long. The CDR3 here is CASSQWWAYEQYF. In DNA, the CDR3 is TGTGCCAGCAGCCAATGGTGGGCGTACGAGCAGTACTTC.

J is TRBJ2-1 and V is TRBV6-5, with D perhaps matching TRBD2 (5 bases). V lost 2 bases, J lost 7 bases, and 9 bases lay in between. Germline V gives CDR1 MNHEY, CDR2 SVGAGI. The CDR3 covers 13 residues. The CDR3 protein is CASSYDRGNEQFF. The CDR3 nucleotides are TGTGCCAGCAGTTACGATAGAGGGAATGAGCAGTTCTTC.